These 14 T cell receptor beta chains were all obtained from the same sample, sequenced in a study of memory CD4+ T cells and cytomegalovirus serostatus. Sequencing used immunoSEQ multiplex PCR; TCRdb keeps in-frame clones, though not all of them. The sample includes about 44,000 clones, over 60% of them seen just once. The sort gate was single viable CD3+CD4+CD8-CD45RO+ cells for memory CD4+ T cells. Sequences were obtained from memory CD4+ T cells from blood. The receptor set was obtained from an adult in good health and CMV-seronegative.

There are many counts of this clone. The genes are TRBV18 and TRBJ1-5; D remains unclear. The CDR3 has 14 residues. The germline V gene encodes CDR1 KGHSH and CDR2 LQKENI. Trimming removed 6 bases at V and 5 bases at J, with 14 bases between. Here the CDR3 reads CASSASVGDQPQHF. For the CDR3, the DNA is TGTGCCAGCTCCGCGAGCGTGGGAGATCAGCCCCAGCATTTT.

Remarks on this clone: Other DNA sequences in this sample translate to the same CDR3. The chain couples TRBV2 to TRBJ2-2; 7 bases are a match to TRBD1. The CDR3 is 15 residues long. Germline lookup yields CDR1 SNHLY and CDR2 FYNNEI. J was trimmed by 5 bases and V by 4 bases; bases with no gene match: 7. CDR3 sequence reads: CASSAKDRHTGELFF. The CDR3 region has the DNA TGTGCCAGCAGTGCTAAGGACAGGCATACCGGGGAGCTGTTTTTT.

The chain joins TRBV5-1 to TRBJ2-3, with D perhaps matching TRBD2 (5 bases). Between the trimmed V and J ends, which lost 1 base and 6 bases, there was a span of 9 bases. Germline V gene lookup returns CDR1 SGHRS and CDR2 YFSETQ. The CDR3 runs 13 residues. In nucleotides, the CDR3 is TGCGCCAGCAGCTTGAGGGAGAGGGATACGCAGTATTTT. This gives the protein CASSLRERDTQYF. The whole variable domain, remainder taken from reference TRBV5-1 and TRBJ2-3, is KAGVTQTPRYLIKTRGQQVTLSCSPISGHRSVSWYQQTPGQGLQFLFEYFSETQRNKGNFPGRFSGRQFSNSRSEMNVSTLELGDSALYLCASSLRERDTQYFGPGTRLTVL.

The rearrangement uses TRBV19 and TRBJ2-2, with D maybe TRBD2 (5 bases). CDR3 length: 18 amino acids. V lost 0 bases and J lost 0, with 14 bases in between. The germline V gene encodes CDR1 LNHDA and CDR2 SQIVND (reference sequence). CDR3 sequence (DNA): TGTGCCAGTAGTATAGATGGCCCTAGCAACACGAACACCGGGGAGCTGTTTTTT. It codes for CASSIDGPSNTNTGELFF.

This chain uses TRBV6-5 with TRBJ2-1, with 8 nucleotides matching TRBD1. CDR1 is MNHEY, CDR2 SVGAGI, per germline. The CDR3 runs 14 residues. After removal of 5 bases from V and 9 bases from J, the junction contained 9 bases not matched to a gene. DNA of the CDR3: TGTGCCAGCAGTAGGAGGCGGACAGGGAGTGAGCAGTTCTTC. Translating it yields CASSRRRTGSEQFF.

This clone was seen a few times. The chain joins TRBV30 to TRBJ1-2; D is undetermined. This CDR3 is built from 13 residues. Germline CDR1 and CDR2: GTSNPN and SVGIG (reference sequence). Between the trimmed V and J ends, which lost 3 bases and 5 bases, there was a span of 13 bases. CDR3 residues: CAWSIGSRYGYTF. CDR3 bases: TGTGCCTGGAGCATCGGGAGTCGATATGGCTACACCTTC.

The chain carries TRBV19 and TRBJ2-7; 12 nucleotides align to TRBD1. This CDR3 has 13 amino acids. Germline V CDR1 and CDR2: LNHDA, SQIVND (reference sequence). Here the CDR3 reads CASGQGASYEQYF. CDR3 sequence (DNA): TGTGCTTCGGGACAGGGGGCTTCCTACGAGCAGTACTTC. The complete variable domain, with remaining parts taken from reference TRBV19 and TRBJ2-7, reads DGGITQSPKYLFRKEGQNVTLSCEQNLNHDAMYWYRQDPGQGLRLIYYSQIVNDFQKGDIAEGYSVSREKKESFPLTVTSAQKNPTAFYLCASGQGASYEQYFGPGTRLTVT.

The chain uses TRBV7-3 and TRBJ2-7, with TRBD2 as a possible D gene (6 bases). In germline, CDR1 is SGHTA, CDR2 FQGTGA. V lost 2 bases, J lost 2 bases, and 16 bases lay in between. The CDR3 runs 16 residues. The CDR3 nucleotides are TGTGCCAGCAGCTTAGGAGGGGCAGGGAATGCCTACGAGCAGTACTTC. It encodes CASSLGGAGNAYEQYF.

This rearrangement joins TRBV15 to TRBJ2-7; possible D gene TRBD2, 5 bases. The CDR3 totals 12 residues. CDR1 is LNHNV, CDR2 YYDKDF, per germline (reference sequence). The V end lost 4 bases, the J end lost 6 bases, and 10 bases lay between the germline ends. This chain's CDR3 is CATSKEVGEQYF. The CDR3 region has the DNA TGTGCCACCAGCAAGGAGGTCGGCGAGCAGTACTTC.

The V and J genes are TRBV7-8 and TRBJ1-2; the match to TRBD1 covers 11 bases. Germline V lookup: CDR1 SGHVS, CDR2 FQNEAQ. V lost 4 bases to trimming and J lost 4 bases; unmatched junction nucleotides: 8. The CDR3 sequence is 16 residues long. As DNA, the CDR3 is TGTGCCAGCAGCTCGGGACAGGGGGGCTTCGGCTATGGCTACACCTTC. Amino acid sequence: CASSSGQGGFGYGYTF.

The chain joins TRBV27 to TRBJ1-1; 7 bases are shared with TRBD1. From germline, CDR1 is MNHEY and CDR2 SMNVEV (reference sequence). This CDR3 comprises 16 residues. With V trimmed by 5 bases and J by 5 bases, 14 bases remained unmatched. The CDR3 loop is CASSPRGGGGYTEAFF. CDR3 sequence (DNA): TGTGCCAGCAGTCCCCGGGGAGGGGGCGGATATACTGAAGCTTTCTTT.

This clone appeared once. CDR3 loop: CASSVTSGGADIQYF. In nucleotides, the CDR3 is TGTGCCAGCAGCGTGACTAGCGGGGGTGCAGACATTCAGTACTTC. The chain employs TRBV7-9 and TRBJ2-4, with 12 bases matching TRBD2. Germline V gene sequence: CDR1 SEHNR, CDR2 FQNEAQ (reference sequence). The CDR3 runs 15 residues. Unmatched junction bases numbered 7, after V lost 5 bases and J lost 8 bases.

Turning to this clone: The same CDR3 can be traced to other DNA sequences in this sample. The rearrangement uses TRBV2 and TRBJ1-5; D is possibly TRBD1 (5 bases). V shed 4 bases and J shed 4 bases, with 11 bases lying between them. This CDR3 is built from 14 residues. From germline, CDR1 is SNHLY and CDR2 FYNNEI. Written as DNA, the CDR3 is TGTGCCAGCAGTGTCGACGGGGGGAATCAGCCCCAGCATTTT. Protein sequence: CASSVDGGNQPQHF.

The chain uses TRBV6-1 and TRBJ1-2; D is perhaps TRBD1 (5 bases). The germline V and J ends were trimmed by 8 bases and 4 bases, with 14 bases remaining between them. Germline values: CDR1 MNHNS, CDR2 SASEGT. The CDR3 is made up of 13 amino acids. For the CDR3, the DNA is TGTGCCAGCGGCCTCGTGGGGGGCTATGGCTACACCTTC. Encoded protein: CASGLVGGYGYTF.